This T cell receptor (beta chain) was profiled in a study of blood T cell repertoires in COVID-19. Method: immunoSEQ multiplex PCR; TCRdb's copy keeps in-frame clones and lacks some. The sample includes some 180,000 clones, roughly 93% seen only once; the top ten take approximately 4.6%. Trimming stripped 7 bases from V and 4 bases from J, with 10 bases between. The length of the CDR3 is 12 residues. The germline V gene encodes CDR1 SQVTM and CDR2 ANQGSEA. The chain recombines TRBV29-1 with TRBJ2-2; no clear D. The sample comprised peripheral blood. This clonotype was sampled from a man in his late teens or twenties with COVID-19, enrolled during active disease. The CDR3 nucleotides are TGCAGCGGAGGCGAGGCCACCGGGGAGCTGTTTTTT. It encodes CSGGEATGELFF.